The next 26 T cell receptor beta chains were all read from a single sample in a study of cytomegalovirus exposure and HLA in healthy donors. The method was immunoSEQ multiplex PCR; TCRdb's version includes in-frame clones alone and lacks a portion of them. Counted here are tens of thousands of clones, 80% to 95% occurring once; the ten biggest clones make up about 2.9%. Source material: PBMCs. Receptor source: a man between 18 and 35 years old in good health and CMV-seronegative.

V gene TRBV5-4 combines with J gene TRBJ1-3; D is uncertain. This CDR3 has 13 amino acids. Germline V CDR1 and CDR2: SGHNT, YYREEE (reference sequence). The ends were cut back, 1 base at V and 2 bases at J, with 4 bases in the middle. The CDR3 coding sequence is TGTGCCAGCAGCTTGTATACTGGAAACACCATATATTTT. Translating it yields CASSLYTGNTIYF.

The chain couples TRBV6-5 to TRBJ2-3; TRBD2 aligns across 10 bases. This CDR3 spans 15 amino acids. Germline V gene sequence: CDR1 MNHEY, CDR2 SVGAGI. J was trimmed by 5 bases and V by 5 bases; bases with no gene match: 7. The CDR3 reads CASSPSGRAGDTQYF. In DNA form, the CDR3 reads TGTGCCAGCAGTCCGAGCGGGAGGGCCGGAGATACGCAGTATTTT.

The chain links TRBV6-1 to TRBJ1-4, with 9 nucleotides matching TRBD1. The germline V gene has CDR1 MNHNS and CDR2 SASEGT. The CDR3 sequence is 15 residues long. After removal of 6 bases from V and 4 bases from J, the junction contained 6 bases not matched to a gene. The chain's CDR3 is CASSVTGGFNEKLFF. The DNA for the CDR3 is TGTGCCAGCAGCGTGACAGGGGGATTTAATGAAAAACTGTTTTTT.

CDR3 in DNA: TGTGCTAGTGGTTCCCAGGGGAGTCTCGACACTGAAGCTTTCTTT. It encodes CASGSQGSLDTEAFF. The chain is built from TRBV12-5 and TRBJ1-1; a possible D gene is TRBD1 (6 bases). The CDR3 sequence is 15 residues long. Looked up from germline, CDR1 is LGHNT and CDR2 is FRNRAP. V was trimmed by 4 bases and J by 3 bases, leaving 15 bases between them.

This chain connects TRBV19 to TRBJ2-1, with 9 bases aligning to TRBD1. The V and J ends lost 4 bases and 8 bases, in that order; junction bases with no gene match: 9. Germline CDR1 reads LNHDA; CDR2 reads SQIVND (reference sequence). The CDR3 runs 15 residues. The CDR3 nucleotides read TGTGCCAGTAGTAACCACGGGACAGGGAGGGATGAGCAGTTCTTC. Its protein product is CASSNHGTGRDEQFF.

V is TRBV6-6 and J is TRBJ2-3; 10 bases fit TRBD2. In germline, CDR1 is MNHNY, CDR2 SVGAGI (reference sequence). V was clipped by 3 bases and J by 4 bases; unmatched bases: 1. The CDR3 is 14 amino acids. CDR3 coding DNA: TGTGCCAGCAGTTATCTAGCGGGAGCAGATACGCAGTATTTT. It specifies CASSYLAGADTQYF.

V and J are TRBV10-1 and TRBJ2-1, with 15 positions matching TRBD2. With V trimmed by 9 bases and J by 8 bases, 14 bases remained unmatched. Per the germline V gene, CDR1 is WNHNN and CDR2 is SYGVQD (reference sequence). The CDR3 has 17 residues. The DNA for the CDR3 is TGCGCCAGTCCGCCGGGGACTAGCGGGAGGCCAGGGGATGAGCAGTTCTTC. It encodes CASPPGTSGRPGDEQFF.

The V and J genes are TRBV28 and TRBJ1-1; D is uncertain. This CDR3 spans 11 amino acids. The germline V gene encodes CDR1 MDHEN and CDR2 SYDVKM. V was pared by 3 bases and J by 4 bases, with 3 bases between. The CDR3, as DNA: TGTGCCAGCAGTTTGAGCACTGAAGCTTTCTTT. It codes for CASSLSTEAFF.

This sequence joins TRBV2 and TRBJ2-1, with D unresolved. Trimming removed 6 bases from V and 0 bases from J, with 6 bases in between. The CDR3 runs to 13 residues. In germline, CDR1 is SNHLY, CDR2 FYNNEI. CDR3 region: CASSLSSYNEQFF. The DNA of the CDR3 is TGTGCCAGCAGCCTGAGCTCCTACAATGAGCAGTTCTTC.

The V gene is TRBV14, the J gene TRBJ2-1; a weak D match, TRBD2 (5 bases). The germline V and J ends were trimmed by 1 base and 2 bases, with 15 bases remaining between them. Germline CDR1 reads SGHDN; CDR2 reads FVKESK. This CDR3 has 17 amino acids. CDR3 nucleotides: TGTGCCAGCAGCCAAGGAAAAACTAGTATCACCTACAATGAGCAGTTCTTC. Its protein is CASSQGKTSITYNEQFF.

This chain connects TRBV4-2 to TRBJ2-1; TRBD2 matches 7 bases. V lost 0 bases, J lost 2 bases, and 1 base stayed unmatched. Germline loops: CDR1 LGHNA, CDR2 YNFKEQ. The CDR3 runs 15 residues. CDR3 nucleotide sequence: TGTGCCAGCAGCCAAGAAGGGACTACCTACAATGAGCAGTTCTTC. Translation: CASSQEGTTYNEQFF.

The CDR3 here is CATSRDRSNEQFF. CDR3 in DNA: TGTGCCACCAGCAGAGATCGGTCCAATGAGCAGTTCTTC. The chain combines TRBV15 with TRBJ2-1, with no clear D. The ends were cut back, 0 bases at V and 6 bases at J, with 6 bases in the middle. CDR1 and CDR2 (germline): LNHNV, YYDKDF (reference sequence). This CDR3 region has 13 residues.

The CDR3 loop is CASSSTGQPQHF. Written as DNA, the CDR3 is TGTGCCAGCAGCTCGACAGGCCAGCCCCAGCATTTT. J is TRBJ1-5 and V is TRBV7-9; D perhaps matches TRBD1 (6 bases). V was cut by 4 bases and J by 7 bases, with 8 bases left in between. The germline V gene encodes CDR1 SEHNR and CDR2 FQNEAQ (reference sequence). CDR3 length: 12 amino acids.

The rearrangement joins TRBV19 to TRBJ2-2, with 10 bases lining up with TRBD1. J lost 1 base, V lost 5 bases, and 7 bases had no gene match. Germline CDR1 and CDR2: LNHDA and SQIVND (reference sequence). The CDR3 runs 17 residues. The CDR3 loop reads CASSWGTGARNTGELFF. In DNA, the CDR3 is TGTGCCAGTAGTTGGGGGACAGGGGCGAGGAACACCGGGGAGCTGTTTTTT.

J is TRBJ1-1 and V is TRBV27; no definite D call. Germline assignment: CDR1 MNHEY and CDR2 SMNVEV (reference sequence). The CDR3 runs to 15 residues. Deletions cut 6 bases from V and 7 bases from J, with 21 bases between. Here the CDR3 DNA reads TGTGCCAGCAGGCTCCCGGGAGTCAGTCTCAGTGAAGCTTTCTTT. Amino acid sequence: CASRLPGVSLSEAFF.

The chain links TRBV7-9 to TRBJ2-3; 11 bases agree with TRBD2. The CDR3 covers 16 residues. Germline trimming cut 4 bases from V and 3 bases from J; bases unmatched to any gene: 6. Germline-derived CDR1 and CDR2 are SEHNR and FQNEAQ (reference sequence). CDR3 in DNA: TGTGCCAGCAGCTCACTAGCGGGAGTTCCTACAGATACGCAGTATTTT. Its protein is CASSSLAGVPTDTQYF.

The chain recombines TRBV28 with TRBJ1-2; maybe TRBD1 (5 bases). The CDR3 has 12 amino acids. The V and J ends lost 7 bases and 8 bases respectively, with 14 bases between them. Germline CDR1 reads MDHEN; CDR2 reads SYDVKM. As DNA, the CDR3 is TGTGCCAGCACGGACACCCTGGAGGGCTACACCTTC. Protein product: CASTDTLEGYTF.

The CDR3 nucleotides are TGTGCCAGCAGCACCCGGGGGGGTAGCTCCTACAATGAGCAGTTCTTC. Protein sequence: CASSTRGGSSYNEQFF. The rearrangement links TRBV11-1 to TRBJ2-1; 8 nucleotides align to TRBD2. After removal of 5 bases from V and 0 bases from J, the junction contained 6 bases not matched to a gene. CDR3 length equals 16 residues. Germline values: CDR1 SGHAT, CDR2 FQDESV (reference sequence). The entire variable domain, with the rest obtained from reference TRBV11-1 and TRBJ2-1, is as follows: EAEVAQSPRYKITEKSQAVAFWCDPISGHATLYWYRQILGQGPELLVQFQDESVVDDSQLPKDRFSAERLKGVDSTLKIQPAELGDSAMYLCASSTRGGSSYNEQFFGPGTRLTVL.

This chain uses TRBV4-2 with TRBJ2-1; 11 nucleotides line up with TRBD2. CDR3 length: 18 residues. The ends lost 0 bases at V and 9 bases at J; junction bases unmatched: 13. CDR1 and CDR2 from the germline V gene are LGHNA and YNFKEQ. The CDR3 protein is CASSQEALAGVPAVEQFF. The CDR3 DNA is TGTGCCAGCAGCCAAGAGGCACTAGCGGGAGTCCCGGCCGTTGAGCAGTTCTTC.

CDR3 coding DNA: TGTGCCAGCAGCTTGTTATTGTCTAGCGGGAGCAATGAGCAGTTCTTC. This sequence encodes CASSLLLSSGSNEQFF. This chain uses TRBV5-5 with TRBJ2-1; 10 nucleotides line up with TRBD2. The CDR3 covers 16 residues. Trimming cost V 1 base and J 6 bases; bases outside gene matches: 7. Germline loops: CDR1 SGHKS, CDR2 YYEKEE (reference sequence).

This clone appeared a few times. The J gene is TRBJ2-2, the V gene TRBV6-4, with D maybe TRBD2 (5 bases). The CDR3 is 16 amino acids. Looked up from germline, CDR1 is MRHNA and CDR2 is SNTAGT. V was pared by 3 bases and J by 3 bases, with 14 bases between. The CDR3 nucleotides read TGTGCCAGCAGTGATCGCACAGCGGCTGACACCGGGGAGCTGTTTTTT. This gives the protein CASSDRTAADTGELFF.

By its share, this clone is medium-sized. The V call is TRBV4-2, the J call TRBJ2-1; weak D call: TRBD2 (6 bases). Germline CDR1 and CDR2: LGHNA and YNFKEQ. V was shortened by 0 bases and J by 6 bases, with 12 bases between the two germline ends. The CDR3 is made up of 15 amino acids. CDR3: CASSQDDGSPNEQFF. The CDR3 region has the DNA TGTGCCAGCAGCCAAGATGACGGGAGCCCCAATGAGCAGTTCTTC.

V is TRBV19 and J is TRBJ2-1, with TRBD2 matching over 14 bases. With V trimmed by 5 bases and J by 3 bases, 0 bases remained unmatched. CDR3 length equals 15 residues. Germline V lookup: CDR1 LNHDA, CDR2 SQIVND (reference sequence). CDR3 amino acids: CASSGLAGGYNEQFF. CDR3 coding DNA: TGTGCCAGTAGTGGACTAGCGGGAGGCTACAATGAGCAGTTCTTC.

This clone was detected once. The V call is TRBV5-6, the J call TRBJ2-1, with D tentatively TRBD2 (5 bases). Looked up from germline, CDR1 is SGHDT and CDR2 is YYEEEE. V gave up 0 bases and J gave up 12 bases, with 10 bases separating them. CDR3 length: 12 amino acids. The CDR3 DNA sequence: TGTGCCAGCAGCTTGGGATCAGGAGGGCAGTTCTTC. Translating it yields CASSLGSGGQFF.

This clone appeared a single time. In nucleotides, the CDR3 is TGTGCCAGCAGCGTAGGGGAGGGCACAGATACGCAGTATTTT. Protein sequence: CASSVGEGTDTQYF. This chain joins TRBV9 and TRBJ2-3, with D possibly matching TRBD2 (6 bases). The CDR3 spans 14 residues. Germline CDR1 SGDLS, CDR2 YYNGEE. V shed 0 bases and J shed 1 base, with 6 bases lying between them.

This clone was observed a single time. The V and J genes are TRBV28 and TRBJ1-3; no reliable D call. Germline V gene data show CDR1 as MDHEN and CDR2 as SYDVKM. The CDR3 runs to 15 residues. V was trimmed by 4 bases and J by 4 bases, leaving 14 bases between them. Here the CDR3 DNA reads TGTGCCAGCAGTTCCCTTCGGGGAAGAGGAAACACCATATATTTT. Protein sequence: CASSSLRGRGNTIYF.